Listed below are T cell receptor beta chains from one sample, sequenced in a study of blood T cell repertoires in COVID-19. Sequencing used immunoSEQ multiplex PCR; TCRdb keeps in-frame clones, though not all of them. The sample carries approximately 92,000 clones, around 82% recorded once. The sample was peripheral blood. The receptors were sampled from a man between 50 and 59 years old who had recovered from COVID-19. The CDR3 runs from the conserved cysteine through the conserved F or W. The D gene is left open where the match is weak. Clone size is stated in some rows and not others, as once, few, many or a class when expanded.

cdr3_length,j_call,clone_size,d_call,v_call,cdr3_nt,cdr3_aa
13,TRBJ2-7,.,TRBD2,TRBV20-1,TGCAGTGCTAGTCCTAGCGGGAGGTTCGAGCAGTACTTC,CSASPSGRFEQYF
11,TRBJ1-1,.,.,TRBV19,TGTGCCAGTAGATGGCTTCTGGAAGCTTTCTTT,CASRWLLEAFF
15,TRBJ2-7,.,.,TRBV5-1,TGCGCCAGCAGCTTGGGTCCAACCGAGGATTACGAGCAGTACTTC,CASSLGPTEDYEQYF
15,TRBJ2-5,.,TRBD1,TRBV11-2,TGTGCCAGCAGCCCGGGACAGGGGATAAGGGAGACCCAGTACTTC,CASSPGQGIRETQYF
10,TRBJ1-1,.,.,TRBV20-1,TGCAGTGCTAGTAACACTAAAGCTTTCTTT,CSASNTKAFF
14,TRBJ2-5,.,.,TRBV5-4,TGTGCCAGCAGCCCTGGGGGCATCCAAGAGACCCAGTACTTC,CASSPGGIQETQYF
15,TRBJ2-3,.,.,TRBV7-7,TGTGCCAGCAGCTTAGGTTCAGGGGGCACAGATACGCAGTATTTT,CASSLGSGGTDTQYF
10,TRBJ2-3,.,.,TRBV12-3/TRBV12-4,TGTGCCAGCGCAGCGAGTACGCAGTATTTT,CASAASTQYF
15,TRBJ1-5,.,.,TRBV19,TGTGCCAGTAGTATCAACAGGGTTGGGAATCAGCCCCAGCATTTT,CASSINRVGNQPQHF
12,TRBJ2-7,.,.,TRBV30,TGTGCCTGGAGGGACAGAACCTACGAGCAGTACTTC,CAWRDRTYEQYF
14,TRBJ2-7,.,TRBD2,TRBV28,TGTGCCCCCGGAGCGGGAGTAGGGTCCTACGAGCAGTACTTC,CAPGAGVGSYEQYF
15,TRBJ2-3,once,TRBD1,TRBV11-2,TGTGCCAGCAGCTTAGGACAGGGAAGTACAGATACGCAGTATTTT,CASSLGQGSTDTQYF
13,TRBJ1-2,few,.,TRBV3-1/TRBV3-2,TGTGCCAGCAGCCTCCAGGAGGCCTTAGGCTACACCTTC,CASSLQEALGYTF
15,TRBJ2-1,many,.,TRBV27,TGTGCCAGCAGTATCGACAGCCAGTCCTACAATGAGCAGTTCTTC,CASSIDSQSYNEQFF